One and the same sample provided the 8 T cell receptor beta chains below, sequenced in a study of cytomegalovirus exposure and HLA in healthy donors. 60 Vbeta and 13 Jbeta primers were used in PCR. Sequenced by immunoSEQ multiplex PCR; TCRdb stores in-frame clones only, minus some. This table has 100,000 or so clones, approximately 72% appearing once. The sample taken for sequencing was PBMCs. The receptors were gathered from a man aged 25 to 40 in good health and CMV-seronegative.

The chain links TRBV5-1 to TRBJ1-6; D is undetermined. Deletions cut 4 bases from V and 8 bases from J, with 13 bases between. CDR3 size: 14 residues. The germline CDR1 and CDR2 sequences are SGHRS and YFSETQ. The CDR3 protein is CASSAGSADSPLHF. In DNA form, the CDR3 reads TGCGCCAGCAGCGCTGGCTCCGCGGATTCACCCCTCCACTTT.

V is TRBV27 and J is TRBJ2-7, with 10 bases matching TRBD1. The trim removed 4 bases at V and 4 bases at J, leaving 4 bases unmatched. The CDR3 spans 14 residues. Germline V gene sequence: CDR1 MNHEY, CDR2 SMNVEV (reference sequence). The CDR3 is CASSSRDRGYEQYF. For the CDR3, the DNA is TGTGCCAGCAGTTCCCGGGACAGGGGATACGAGCAGTACTTC.

The chain couples TRBV27 to TRBJ2-1, with a weak D call TRBD2 (6 bases). Germline V gene lookup returns CDR1 MNHEY and CDR2 SMNVEV (reference sequence). With 5 bases removed from V and 5 bases from J, the gap between germline ends came to 19 bases. The CDR3 contains 16 residues. The CDR3 DNA reads as TGTGCCAGCAGTCCCCACGGACTAAAGTTGAACAATGAGCAGTTCTTC. Translated: CASSPHGLKLNNEQFF.

The chain has TRBV6-1 and TRBJ1-2; 7 positions agree with TRBD1. J was trimmed by 8 bases and V by 6 bases; bases with no gene match: 9. The germline gives CDR1 MNHNS, CDR2 SASEGT. The CDR3 loop spans 13 amino acids. Here the CDR3 reads CASRGDSGWGYTF. Written as DNA, the CDR3 is TGTGCCAGCAGAGGGGACAGTGGATGGGGCTACACCTTC.

The chain links TRBV7-9 to TRBJ1-2; D ambiguous. The V end lost 1 base, the J end lost 3 bases, and 9 bases lay between the germline ends. CDR3 length: 14 residues. Looked up from germline, CDR1 is SEHNR and CDR2 is FQNEAQ (reference sequence). CDR3 sequence: CASSLVPGDYGYTF. In DNA form, the CDR3 reads TGTGCCAGCAGCTTAGTTCCCGGGGACTATGGCTACACCTTC.

The chain combines TRBV7-9 with TRBJ1-5; 7 bases line up with TRBD1. This CDR3 spans 16 amino acids. Germline CDR1 and CDR2: SEHNR and FQNEAQ (reference sequence). The J segment lost 1 base and the V segment lost 4 bases, leaving 7 bases of the junction unmatched. The CDR3: CASSSGGQLSNQPQHF. DNA for the CDR3: TGTGCCAGCAGCTCCGGGGGACAGTTAAGCAATCAGCCCCAGCATTTT.

The chain employs TRBV4-1 and TRBJ2-3; 7 bases align to TRBD1. The junction had 18 bases not matched to a gene; V was cut back by 4 bases and J by 11 bases. CDR1 is MGHRA and CDR2 is YSYEKL in the germline V gene. This CDR3 region has 16 residues. CDR3 amino acids: CASSPGSRTGGYMQYF. The CDR3 DNA follows: TGCGCCAGCAGCCCCGGCAGTAGGACAGGCGGTTATATGCAGTATTTT.

DNA for the CDR3: TGTGCCAGCTCACCACTGCTTACAGGCACAGATACGCAGTATTTT. Protein: CASSPLLTGTDTQYF. The rearrangement joins TRBV18 to TRBJ2-3; the D is unclear. The V and J ends lost 1 base and 1 base respectively, with 9 bases between them. Per germline, CDR1 KGHSH and CDR2 LQKENI. CDR3 length: 15 amino acids.